This TCR beta chain is from a study of regulatory T cells in long-lasting Graves disease. Study summary: Antithyroid drug use was under 3 months in newly diagnosed Graves' patients. Overall study findings and caveats: With persistent disease, TRBV28, TRBJ1-2 and TRBJ2-5 were the favored segments. No thyroid tissue was studied; the work used peripheral blood only.

The CDR3 totals 13 residues. Germline V lookup: CDR1 SSHAT, CDR2 FNYEAQ (reference sequence). Time point described: newly diagnosed GD, antithyroid drugs for less than 3 months. PBMCs provided the RNA from which the TCR library was made. Through Arm-PCR of CDR3 regions and iRepertoire HTBI primers, TCR beta libraries were built. TCRdb called the multiplex PCR reads again in MiXCR, with one record for every CDR3 protein. The sample has about 360,000 distinct CDR3 sequences; about 17% are singletons. To note about this clonotype: Its antigen remains unidentified. At one end the junction does not follow the germline gene, possibly because of a read error.

This same sample was also taken into another study, of T cells in Graves' hyperthyroidism and ophthalmopathy. Per that paper: During a first-round RT-PCR of the TCR CDR3, the HTBI primer set was used.

V is TRBV7-7 and J is TRBJ2-5; D may match TRBD1 or TRBD2 (5 bases each). The sequences come from peripheral blood mononuclear cells (PBMCs), collected at new diagnosis, from a patient treated with antithyroid drugs. This TCR was sampled from a young woman with Graves disease. The DNA for the CDR3 is TGTGCTAGCAGCAGAGGGGATTTTGAGACCCAGTACTTC. It is translated as CASSRGDFETQYF.